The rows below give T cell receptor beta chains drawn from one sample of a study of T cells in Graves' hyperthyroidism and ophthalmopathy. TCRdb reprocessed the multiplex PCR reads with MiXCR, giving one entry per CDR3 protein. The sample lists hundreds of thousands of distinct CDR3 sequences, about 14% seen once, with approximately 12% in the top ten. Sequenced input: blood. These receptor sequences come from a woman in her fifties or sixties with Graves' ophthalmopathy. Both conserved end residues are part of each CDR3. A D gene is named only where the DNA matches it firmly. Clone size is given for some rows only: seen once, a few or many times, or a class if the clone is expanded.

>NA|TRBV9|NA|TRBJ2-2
CASSVSGRGGGELFF
TGTGCCAGCAGCGTATCCGGGAGAGGAGGCGGGGAGCTGTTTTTT
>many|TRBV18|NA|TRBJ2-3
CASSPLAGTDTQYF
TGTGCCAGCTCACCACTAGCAGGCACAGATACGCAGTATTTT
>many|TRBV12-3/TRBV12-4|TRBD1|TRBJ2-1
CASSLALNDRAYNEQFF
TGTGCCAGCAGTTTAGCGCTCAATGACAGGGCCTACAATGAGCAGTTCTTC
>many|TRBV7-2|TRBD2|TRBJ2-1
CASSLSSGPGNEQFF
TGTGCCAGCAGCTTATCTAGCGGACCTGGGAATGAGCAGTTCTTC
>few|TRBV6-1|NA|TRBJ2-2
CASSERGPYTGELFF
TGTGCCAGCAGTGAACGCGGCCCATACACCGGGGAGCTGTTTTTT
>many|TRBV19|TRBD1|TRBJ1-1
CASTTDRGRVNTEAFF
TGTGCCAGTACCACGGACAGGGGGCGCGTGAACACTGAAGCTTTCTTT
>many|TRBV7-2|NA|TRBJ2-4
CASSFGGMGNIQYF
TGTGCCAGCAGCTTTGGTGGGATGGGAAACATTCAGTACTTC
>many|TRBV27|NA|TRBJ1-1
CASSPHKTVHTEAFF
TGTGCCAGCAGCCCCCATAAGACAGTACACACTGAAGCTTTCTTT
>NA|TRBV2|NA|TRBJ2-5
CASSVEGRETQYF
TGTGCCAGCAGTGTCGAGGGGAGGGAGACCCAGTACTTC
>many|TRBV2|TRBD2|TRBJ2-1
CASRTGTSGSWTSYNEQFF
TGTGCCAGCAGAACCGGGACTAGCGGGAGTTGGACCTCCTACAATGAGCAGTTCTTC
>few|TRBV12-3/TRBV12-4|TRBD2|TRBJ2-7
CASSLARGRVGLAASYEQYF
TGTGCCAGCAGTTTAGCGCGGGGCAGGGTCGGACTAGCGGCTTCCTACGAGCAGTACTTC
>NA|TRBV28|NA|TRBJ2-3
CASRRAWAFRGDTQYF
TGTGCCAGCCGCAGGGCCTGGGCGTTTAGAGGAGATACGCAGTATTTT
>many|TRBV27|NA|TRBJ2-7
CASSFVQGSTYEQYF
TGTGCCAGCAGTTTTGTGCAGGGTTCTACCTACGAGCAGTACTTC
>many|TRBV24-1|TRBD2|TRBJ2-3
CATSDNKLAGVETQYF
TGTGCCACCAGTGACAATAAACTAGCGGGAGTAGAAACGCAGTATTTT
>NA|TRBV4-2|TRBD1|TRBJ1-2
CASSQDLPTGGGYTF
TGTGCCAGCAGCCAAGATTTGCCGACAGGGGGAGGCTACACCTTC
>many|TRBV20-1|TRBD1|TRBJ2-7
CSAPGQGPYEQYF
TGCAGTGCACCGGGACAGGGGCCGTACGAGCAGTACTTC
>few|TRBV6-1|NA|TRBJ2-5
CASSKHPGTRLDF
TGTGCCAGCAGTAAGCACCCCGGGACGCGATTGGACTTC
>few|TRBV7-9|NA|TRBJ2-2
CASSLTGSTGELFF
TGTGCCAGCAGCTTAACAGGTTCCACCGGGGAGCTGTTTTTT
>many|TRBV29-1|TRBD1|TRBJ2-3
CSVRTGWSGDTQYF
TGCAGCGTCAGGACAGGGTGGAGTGGAGATACGCAGTATTTT
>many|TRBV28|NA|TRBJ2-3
CASSFKGIRLSTDTQYF
TGTGCCAGCAGTTTCAAGGGGATAAGACTTAGCACAGATACGCAGTATTTT
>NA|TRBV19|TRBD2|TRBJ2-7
CASSITGGPNEQYF
TGTGCCAGTAGTATCACGGGAGGGCCCAACGAGCAGTACTTC
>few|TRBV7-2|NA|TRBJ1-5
CASSRFGEGGSNQPQHF
TGTGCCAGCAGCCGATTCGGGGAGGGGGGTAGCAATCAGCCCCAGCATTTT
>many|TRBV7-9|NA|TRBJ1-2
CASSLGGGDYYGYTF
TGTGCCAGCAGCTTAGGAGGGGGTGATTACTATGGCTACACCTTC
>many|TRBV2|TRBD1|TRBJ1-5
CASRWDREQVQPQHF
TGTGCCAGCAGATGGGACAGGGAACAGGTTCAGCCCCAGCATTTT
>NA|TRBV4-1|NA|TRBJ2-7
CASSRDSYYEQYF
TGCGCCAGCAGCCGAGACAGTTACTACGAGCAGTACTTC
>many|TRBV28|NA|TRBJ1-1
CASSFGVTEAFF
TGTGCCAGCAGTTTTGGGGTCACTGAAGCTTTCTTT
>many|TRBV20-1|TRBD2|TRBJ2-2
CSARDWASGINGGTGELFF
TGCAGTGCTAGAGATTGGGCTAGCGGGATCAATGGTGGCACCGGGGAGCTGTTTTTT
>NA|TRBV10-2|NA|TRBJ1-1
CASSETGGEAFF
TGCGCCAGCAGTGAAACGGGGGGTGAAGCTTTCTTT
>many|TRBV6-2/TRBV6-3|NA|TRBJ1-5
CASSQDSRNQPQHF
TGTGCCAGCAGTCAGGACAGCCGCAATCAGCCCCAGCATTTT
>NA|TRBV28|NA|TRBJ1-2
CASSRNRDSTF
TGTGCCAGCAGTCGTAACAGGGATTCCACCTTC
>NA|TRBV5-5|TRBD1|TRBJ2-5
CASNLPSGTETQCF
TGTGCCAGCAACTTGCCATCAGGGACAGAGACCCAGTGCTTC
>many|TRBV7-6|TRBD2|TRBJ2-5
CASSLILGGRKLEETQYF
TGTGCCAGCAGCTTAATTCTGGGGGGGAGAAAGTTGGAAGAGACCCAGTACTTC
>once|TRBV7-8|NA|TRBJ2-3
CASEPVQRGTQYF
TGTGCCAGCGAACCGGTGCAAAGGGGTACGCAGTATTTT
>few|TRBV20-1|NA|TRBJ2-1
CSAGSWARNEQFF
TGCAGTGCTGGATCCTGGGCCCGCAATGAGCAGTTCTTC
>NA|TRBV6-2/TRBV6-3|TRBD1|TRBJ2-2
CASRQYGTANTGELFF
TGTGCCAGCAGACAGTACGGGACAGCAAACACCGGGGAGCTGTTTTTT
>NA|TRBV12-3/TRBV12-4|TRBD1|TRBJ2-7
CASSLPGQGVYEQYF
TGTGCCAGCAGTCTCCCGGGACAGGGCGTTTACGAGCAGTACTTC
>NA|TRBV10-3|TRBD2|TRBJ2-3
CAIKPRTSGSTDTQYF
TGTGCCATCAAACCCCGGACTAGCGGAAGCACAGATACGCAGTATTTT
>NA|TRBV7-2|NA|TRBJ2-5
CASSLARGARETQYF
TGTGCCAGCAGCTTAGCCCGGGGGGCGCGTGAGACCCAGTACTTC
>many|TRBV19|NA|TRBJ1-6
CASSSGTATNSPLHF
TGTGCCAGTAGTAGCGGGACCGCCACCAATTCACCCCTCCACTTT
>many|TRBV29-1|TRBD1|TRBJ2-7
CSVATGYYEQYF
TGCAGCGTGGCGACAGGGTACTACGAGCAGTACTTC
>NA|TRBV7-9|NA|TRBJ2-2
CASSLRLAGELFF
TGTGCCAGCAGCTTACGGCTGGCCGGGGAGCTGTTTTTT
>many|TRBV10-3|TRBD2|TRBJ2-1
CASSTSGTNEQFF
TGTGCCAGCAGCACTAGCGGGACTAATGAGCAGTTCTTC
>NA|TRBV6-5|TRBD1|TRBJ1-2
CASSYSRTGGTYGYTF
TGTGCCAGCAGTTACTCCCGGACAGGGGGCACTTATGGCTACACCTTC
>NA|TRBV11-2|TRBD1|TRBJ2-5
CASRMDRIIETQYF
TGTGCCAGCAGGATGGACAGGATTATAGAGACCCAGTACTTC
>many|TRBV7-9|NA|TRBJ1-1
CASSRSAGRGNTEAFF
TGTGCCAGCAGCCGGTCGGCGGGGAGAGGAAACACTGAAGCTTTCTTT
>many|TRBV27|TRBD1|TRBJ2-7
CASSLLGRGRHNEQYF
TGTGCCAGCAGTTTGTTGGGCAGGGGGCGCCATAACGAGCAGTACTTC
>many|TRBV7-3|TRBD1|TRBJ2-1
CASFYRGLAYYNEQFF
TGTGCCAGCTTTTACAGGGGGCTCGCGTACTACAATGAGCAGTTCTTC
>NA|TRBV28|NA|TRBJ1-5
CASTPGVRGNQPQHF
TGTGCCAGCACCCCTGGGGTGAGGGGCAATCAGCCCCAGCATTTT